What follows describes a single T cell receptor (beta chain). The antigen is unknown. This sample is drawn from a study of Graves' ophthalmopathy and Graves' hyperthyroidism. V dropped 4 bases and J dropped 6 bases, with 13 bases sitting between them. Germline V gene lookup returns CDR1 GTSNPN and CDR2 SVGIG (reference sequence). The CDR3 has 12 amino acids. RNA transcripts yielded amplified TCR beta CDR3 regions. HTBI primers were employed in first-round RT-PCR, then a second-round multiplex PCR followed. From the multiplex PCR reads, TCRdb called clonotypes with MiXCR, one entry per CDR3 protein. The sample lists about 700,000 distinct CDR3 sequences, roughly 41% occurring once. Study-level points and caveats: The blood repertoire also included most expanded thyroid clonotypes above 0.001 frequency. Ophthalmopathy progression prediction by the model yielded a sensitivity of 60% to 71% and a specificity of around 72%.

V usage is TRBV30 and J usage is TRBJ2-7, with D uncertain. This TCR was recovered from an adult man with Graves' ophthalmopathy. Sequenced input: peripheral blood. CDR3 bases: TGTGCCTGGAATGTGGCCAGTGCCGAGCAGTACTTC. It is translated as CAWNVASAEQYF. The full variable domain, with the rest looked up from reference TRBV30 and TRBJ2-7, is SQTIHQWPATLVQPVGSPLSLECTVEGTSNPNLYWYRQAAGRGLQLLFYSVGIGQISSEVPQNLSASRPQDRQFILSSKKLLLSDSGFYLCAWNVASAEQYFGPGTRLTVT.